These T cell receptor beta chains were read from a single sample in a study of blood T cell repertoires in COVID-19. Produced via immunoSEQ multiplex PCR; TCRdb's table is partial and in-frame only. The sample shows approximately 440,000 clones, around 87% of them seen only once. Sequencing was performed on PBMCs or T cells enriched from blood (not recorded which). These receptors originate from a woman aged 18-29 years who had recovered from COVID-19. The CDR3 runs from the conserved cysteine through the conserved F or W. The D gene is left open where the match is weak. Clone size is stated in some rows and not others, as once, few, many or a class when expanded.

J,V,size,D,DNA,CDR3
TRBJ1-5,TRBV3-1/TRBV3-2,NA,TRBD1,TGTGCCAGCAGCCAAGATCCGGACAGGGGGAATGGTCAGCCCCAGCATTTT,CASSQDPDRGNGQPQHF
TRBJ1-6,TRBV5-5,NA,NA,TGTGCCAGCAGCCCCCGACAGGACCCGTATCGTTCACCCCTCCACTTT,CASSPRQDPYRSPLHF
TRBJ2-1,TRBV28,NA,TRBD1,TGTGCCAGCAGTTTCCGCCGGGACAGAGACAATGAGCAGTTCTTC,CASSFRRDRDNEQFF
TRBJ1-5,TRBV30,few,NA,TGTGCCTGGAGTGGGGGGGGAGGTGGCAATCAGCCCCAGCATTTT,CAWSGGGGGNQPQHF
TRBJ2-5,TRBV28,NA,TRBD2,TGTGCCAGCAGAAGCGGGGGTTTCCAACAAGAGACCCAGTACTTC,CASRSGGFQQETQYF
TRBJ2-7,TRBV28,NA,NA,TGTGCCAGCGTCCGGCCCCTCGAGGACGAGCAGTACTTC,CASVRPLEDEQYF
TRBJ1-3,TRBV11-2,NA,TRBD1,TGTGCCAGCACCGTGACAGGGGGGATCGGAAACACCATATATTTT,CASTVTGGIGNTIYF
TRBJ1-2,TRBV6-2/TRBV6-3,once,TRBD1,TGTGCCAGCAGTATTAACAGGGGGCGCGACTATGGCTACACCTTC,CASSINRGRDYGYTF
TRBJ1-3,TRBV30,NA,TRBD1,TGTGCCTGGAGGGGGACAGTCTCTGGAAACACCATATATTTT,CAWRGTVSGNTIYF
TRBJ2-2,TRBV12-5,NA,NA,TGTGCTAGTGGCTACTCGACCGGGGAGCTGTTTTTT,CASGYSTGELFF
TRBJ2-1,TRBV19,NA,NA,TGTGCCAGTAGTAGGGTTGAGGGTGTGTCGGGGGAGCAGTTCTTC,CASSRVEGVSGEQFF
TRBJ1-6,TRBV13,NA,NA,TGTGCCAGCAGCTTAGGTAGGATTTGGAGCTCCTATAATTCACCCCTCCACTTT,CASSLGRIWSSYNSPLHF
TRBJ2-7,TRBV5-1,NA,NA,TGCGCCAGCAGCCCACGGAGCTCCTACGAGCAGTACTTC,CASSPRSSYEQYF
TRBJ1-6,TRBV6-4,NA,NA,TGTGCCAGCAAGGGCGGGATTAATTCACCCCTCCACTTT,CASKGGINSPLHF
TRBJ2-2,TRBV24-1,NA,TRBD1,TGTGCCACCGGACAGGGGGGAACCGGGGAGCTGTTTTTT,CATGQGGTGELFF
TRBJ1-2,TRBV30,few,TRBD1,TGTGCCTGGAAAGGACAGGGGTCTGGCGGCTACACCTTC,CAWKGQGSGGYTF
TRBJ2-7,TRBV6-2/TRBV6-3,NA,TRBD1,TGTGCCAGCAGTTATGGTTGGGACAGGGGAATCTACGAGCAGTACTTC,CASSYGWDRGIYEQYF
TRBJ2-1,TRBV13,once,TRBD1,TGTGCCAGCAGCACCGGGACAGGGACAAATGAGCAGTTCTTC,CASSTGTGTNEQFF
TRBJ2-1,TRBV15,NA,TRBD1,TGTGCCACCAGCAGAGTTGAGGGGACAGAATCCTACAATGAGCAGTTCTTC,CATSRVEGTESYNEQFF
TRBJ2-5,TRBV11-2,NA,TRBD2,TGTGCCAGCAGCTTAGGCGGGGGGGTCCAAGAGACCCAGTACTTC,CASSLGGGVQETQYF
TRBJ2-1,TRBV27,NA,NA,TGTGCCAGCAGTTTGGGGGGGCCAGGTGATGAGCAGTTCTTC,CASSLGGPGDEQFF
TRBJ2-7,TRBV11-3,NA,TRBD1,TGTGCCAGCAGCTCTTGGACAGGGAGCGAGCAGTACTTC,CASSSWTGSEQYF
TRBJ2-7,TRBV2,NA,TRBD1,TGTGCCAGCAGGGACGACAGGGCCTACGAGCAGTACTTC,CASRDDRAYEQYF
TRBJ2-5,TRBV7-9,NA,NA,TGTGCCAGCAGCTTAGTCACAGGTTACCAAGAGACCCAGTACTTC,CASSLVTGYQETQYF
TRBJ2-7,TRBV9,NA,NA,TGTGCCAGCAGCCCCGCGGGGAGCAACGAGCAGTACTTC,CASSPAGSNEQYF
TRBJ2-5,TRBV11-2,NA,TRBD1,TGTGCCAGCAGCTTAAGGGGGCTGGGAGAGACCCAGTACTTC,CASSLRGLGETQYF
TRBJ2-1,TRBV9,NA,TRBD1,TGTGCCAGCAGCGTGGGGACAGGGGGCTACAATGAGCAGTTCTTC,CASSVGTGGYNEQFF
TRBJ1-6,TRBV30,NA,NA,TGTGCCTGGTCACAGGCAAGCAATTCACCCCTCCACTTT,CAWSQASNSPLHF
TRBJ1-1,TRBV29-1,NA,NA,TGCAGCGCCCAGGCTCGTGGGGGGAGGGACACTGAAGCTTTCTTT,CSAQARGGRDTEAFF
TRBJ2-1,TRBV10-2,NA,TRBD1,TGCGCCAGCAGTGATAACAGGGGCCCCTACAATGAGCAGTTCTTC,CASSDNRGPYNEQFF
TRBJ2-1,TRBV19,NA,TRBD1,TGTGCCAGTAGCGGGGGACAGGGTCCCAATGAGCAGTTCTTC,CASSGGQGPNEQFF
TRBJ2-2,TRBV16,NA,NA,TGTGCCAGCAGCCAATCCCCAGGGTCGAACACCGGGGAGCTGTTTTTT,CASSQSPGSNTGELFF
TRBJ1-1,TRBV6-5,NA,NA,TGTGCCAGCAGCTCCAGACCCACAGGGACTGAAGCTTTCTTT,CASSSRPTGTEAFF
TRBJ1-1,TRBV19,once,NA,TGTGCCAGTAGTTCCCCGATCCGGGGGACTGAAGCTTTCTTT,CASSSPIRGTEAFF
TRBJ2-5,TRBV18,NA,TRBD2,TGTGCCAGCTCACCATCGAGCGGGGCTACTCAGACCCAGTACTTC,CASSPSSGATQTQYF
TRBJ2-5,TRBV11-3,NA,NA,TGTGCCAGCAGCTTAGGGTTGAGCACCCCCTATTCGGAGACCCAGTACTTC,CASSLGLSTPYSETQYF
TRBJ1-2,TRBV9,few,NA,TGTGCCAGCAGCCCCACACAGTTTTATGGCTACACCTTC,CASSPTQFYGYTF
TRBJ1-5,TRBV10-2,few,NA,TGCGCCAGCAGTGGAGGCATCAATCAGCCCCAGCATTTT,CASSGGINQPQHF
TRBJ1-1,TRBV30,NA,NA,TGTGCCTGGAGCCTCCAGGCTACGACCACTGAAGCTTTCTTT,CAWSLQATTTEAFF
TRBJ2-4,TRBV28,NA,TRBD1,TGTGCCAGCAGTTCGGGACAGGGTGGGTTCCTAGCCAAAAACATTCAGTACTTC,CASSSGQGGFLAKNIQYF
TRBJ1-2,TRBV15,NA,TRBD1,TGTGCCACCAGCAGGAGGGGGCCAGATGGCTACACCTTC,CATSRRGPDGYTF
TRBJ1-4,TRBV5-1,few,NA,TGCGCCAGCAGCCCATCGACAGACCTAAAACTGTTTTTT,CASSPSTDLKLFF
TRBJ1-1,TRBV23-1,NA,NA,TGCGCCAGCAGTCGCCGGGGGAACACTGAAGCTTTCTTT,CASSRRGNTEAFF
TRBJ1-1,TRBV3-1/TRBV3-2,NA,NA,TGTGCCAGCAGCCAAGAGGCAGGGTCGCCTGAAGCTTTCTTT,CASSQEAGSPEAFF
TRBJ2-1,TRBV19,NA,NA,TGTGCCAGTAGTCAGGGCTCCTACAATGAGCAGTTCTTC,CASSQGSYNEQFF
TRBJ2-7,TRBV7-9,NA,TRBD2,TGTGCCAGCAGCTTAGTAGGGCTAGCGGGGTACTACGAGCAGTACTTC,CASSLVGLAGYYEQYF